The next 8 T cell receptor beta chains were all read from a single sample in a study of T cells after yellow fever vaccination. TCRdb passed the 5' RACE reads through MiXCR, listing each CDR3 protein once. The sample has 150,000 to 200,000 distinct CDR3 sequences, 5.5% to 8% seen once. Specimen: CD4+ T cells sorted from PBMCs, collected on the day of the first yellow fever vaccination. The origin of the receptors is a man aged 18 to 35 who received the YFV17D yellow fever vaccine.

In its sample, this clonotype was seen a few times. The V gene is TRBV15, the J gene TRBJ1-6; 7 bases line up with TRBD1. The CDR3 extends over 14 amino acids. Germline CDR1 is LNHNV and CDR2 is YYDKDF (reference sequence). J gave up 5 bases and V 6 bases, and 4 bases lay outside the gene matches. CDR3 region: CATRTGQNNSPLHF. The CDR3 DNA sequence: TGTGCCACCAGAACGGGACAGAATAATTCACCCCTCCACTTT. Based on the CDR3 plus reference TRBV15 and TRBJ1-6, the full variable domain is DAMVIQNPRYQVTQFGKPVTLSCSQTLNHNVMYWYQQKSSQAPKLLFHYYDKDFNNEADTPDNFQSRRPNTSFCFLDIRSPGLGDTAMYLCATRTGQNNSPLHFGNGTRLTVT.

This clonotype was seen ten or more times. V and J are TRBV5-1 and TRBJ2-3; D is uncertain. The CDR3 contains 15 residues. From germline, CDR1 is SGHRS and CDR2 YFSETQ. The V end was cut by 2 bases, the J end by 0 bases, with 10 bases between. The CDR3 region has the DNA TGCGCCAGCAGCTTCCGGCCCGGGAGCACAGATACGCAGTATTTT. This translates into CASSFRPGSTDTQYF.

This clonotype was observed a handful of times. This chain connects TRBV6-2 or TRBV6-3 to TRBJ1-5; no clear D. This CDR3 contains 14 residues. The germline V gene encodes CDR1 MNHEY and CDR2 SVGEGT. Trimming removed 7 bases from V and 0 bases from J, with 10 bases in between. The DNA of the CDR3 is TGTGCCAGCAATGGACCAGATAGCAATCAGCCCCAGCATTTT. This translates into CASNGPDSNQPQHF.

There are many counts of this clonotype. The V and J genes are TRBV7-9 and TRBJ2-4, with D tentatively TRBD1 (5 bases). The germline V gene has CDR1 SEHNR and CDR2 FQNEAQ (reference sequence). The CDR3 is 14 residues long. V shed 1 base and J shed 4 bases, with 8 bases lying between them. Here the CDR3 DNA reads TGTGCCAGCAGCTTAGAGACAGCTAAAAACATTCAGTACTTC. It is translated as CASSLETAKNIQYF.

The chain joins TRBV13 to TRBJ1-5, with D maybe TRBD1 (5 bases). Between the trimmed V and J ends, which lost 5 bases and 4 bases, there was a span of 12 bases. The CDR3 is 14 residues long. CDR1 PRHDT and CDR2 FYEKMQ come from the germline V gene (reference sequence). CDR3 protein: CASSKGHLNQPQHF. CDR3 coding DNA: TGTGCCAGCAGCAAAGGACACCTTAATCAGCCCCAGCATTTT.

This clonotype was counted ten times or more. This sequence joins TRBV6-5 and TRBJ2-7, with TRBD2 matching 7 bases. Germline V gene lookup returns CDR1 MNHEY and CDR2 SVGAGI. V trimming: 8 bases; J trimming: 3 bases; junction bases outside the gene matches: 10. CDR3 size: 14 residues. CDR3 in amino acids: CASYSLGGGYEQYF. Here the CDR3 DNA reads TGTGCCAGCTATTCGCTGGGCGGGGGCTACGAGCAGTACTTC.

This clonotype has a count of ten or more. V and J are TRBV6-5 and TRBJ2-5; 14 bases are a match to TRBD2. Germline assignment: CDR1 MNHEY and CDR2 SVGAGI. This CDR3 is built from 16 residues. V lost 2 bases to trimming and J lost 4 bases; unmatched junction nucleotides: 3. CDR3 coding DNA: TGTGCCAGCAGTTACCCCGGACTAGCGGGGGGAGAGACCCAGTACTTC. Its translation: CASSYPGLAGGETQYF.

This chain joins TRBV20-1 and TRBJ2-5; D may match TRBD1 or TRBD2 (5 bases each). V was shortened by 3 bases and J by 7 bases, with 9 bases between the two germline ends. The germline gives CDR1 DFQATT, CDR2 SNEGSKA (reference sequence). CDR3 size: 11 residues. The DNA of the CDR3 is TGCAGTGCTAGGACGAGGGGGACCCAGTACTTC. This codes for CSARTRGTQYF.